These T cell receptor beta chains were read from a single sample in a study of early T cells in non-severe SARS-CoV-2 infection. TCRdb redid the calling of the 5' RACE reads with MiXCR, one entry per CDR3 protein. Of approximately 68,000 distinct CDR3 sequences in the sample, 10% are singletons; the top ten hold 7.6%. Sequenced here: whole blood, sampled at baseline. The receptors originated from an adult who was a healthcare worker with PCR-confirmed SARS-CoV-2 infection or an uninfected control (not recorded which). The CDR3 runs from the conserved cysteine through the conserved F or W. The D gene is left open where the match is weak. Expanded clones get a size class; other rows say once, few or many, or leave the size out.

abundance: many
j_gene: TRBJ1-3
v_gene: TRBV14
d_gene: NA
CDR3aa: CASSQRTASSGNTIYF
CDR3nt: TGTGCCAGCAGCCAAAGGACAGCGAGCTCTGGAAACACCATATATTTT

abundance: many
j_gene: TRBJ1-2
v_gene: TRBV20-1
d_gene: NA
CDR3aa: CSANNPPPFGYTF
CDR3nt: TGCAGTGCTAATAACCCGCCTCCCTTCGGCTACACCTTC

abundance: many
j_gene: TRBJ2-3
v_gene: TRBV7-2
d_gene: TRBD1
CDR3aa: CASSLRTGGLSDTQYF
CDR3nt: TGTGCCAGCAGCCTTCGGACAGGGGGCTTATCAGATACGCAGTATTTT

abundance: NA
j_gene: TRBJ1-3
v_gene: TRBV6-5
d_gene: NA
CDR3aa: CASSPQGPGSGNTIYF
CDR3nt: TGTGCCAGCAGTCCCCAAGGTCCTGGCTCTGGAAACACCATATATTTT

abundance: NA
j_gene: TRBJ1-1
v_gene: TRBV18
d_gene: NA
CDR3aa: CASSSGTVREAFF
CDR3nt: TGTGCCAGCTCATCCGGGACCGTCAGAGAAGCTTTCTTT

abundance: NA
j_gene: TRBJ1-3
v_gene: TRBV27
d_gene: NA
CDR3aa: CASSLTAYSGNTIYF
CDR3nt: TGTGCCAGCAGTTTGACCGCTTACTCTGGAAACACCATATATTTT

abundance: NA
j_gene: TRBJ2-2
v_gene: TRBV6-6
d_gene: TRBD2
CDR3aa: CASRRGGGLATNTGELFF
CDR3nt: TGTGCCAGCAGAAGGGGGGGTGGACTAGCGACAAACACCGGGGAGCTGTTTTTT

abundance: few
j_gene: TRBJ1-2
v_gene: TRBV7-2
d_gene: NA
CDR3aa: CASSSPTDFNYGYTF
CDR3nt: TGTGCCAGCAGCTCCCCGACCGATTTTAACTATGGCTACACCTTC

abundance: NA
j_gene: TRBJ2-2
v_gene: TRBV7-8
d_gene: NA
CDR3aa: CASSLTAVSPNTGELFF
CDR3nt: TGTGCCAGCAGCTTAACTGCTGTATCCCCCAACACCGGGGAGCTGTTTTTT

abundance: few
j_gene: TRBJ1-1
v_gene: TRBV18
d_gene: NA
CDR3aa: CASSPLIRAPPEAFF
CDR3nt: TGTGCCAGCTCACCACTCATCAGGGCTCCACCTGAAGCTTTCTTT

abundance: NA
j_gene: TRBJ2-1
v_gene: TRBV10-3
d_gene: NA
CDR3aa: CAIADSGHEQFF
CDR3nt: TGTGCCATCGCCGATAGTGGGCATGAGCAGTTCTTC

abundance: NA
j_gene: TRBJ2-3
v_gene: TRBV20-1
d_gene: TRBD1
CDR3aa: CSLGRTGVSTDTQYF
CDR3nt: TGCAGTTTGGGCAGGACAGGGGTCTCCACAGATACGCAGTATTTT

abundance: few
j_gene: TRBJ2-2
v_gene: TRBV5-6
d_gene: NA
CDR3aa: CASSPGHTGELFF
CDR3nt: TGTGCCAGCAGCCCAGGGCATACCGGGGAGCTGTTTTTT

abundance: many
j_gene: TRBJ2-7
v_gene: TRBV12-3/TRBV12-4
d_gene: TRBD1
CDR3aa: CASSPRTGSSYEQYF
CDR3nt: TGTGCCAGCAGTCCTAGGACAGGGAGCTCCTACGAGCAGTACTTC

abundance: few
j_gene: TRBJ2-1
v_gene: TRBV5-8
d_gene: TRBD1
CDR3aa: CASSLGTGRGDEQFF
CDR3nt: TGTGCCAGCAGCTTAGGGACAGGGCGAGGGGATGAGCAGTTCTTC

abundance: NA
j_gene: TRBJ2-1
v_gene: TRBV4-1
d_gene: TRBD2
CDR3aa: CASSQLLTSGGVAGYNEQFF
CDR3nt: TGCGCCAGCAGCCAGCTCCTCACTAGCGGGGGGGTAGCGGGCTACAATGAGCAGTTCTTC

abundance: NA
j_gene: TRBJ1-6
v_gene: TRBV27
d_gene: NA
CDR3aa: CASGLGRYNSPLHF
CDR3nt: TGTGCCAGCGGGCTAGGCAGGTATAATTCACCCCTCCACTTT

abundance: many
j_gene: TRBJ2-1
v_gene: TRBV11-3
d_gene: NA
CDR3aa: CASSLRRGADNEQFF
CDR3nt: TGTGCCAGCAGCTTGAGACGGGGGGCCGACAATGAGCAGTTCTTC

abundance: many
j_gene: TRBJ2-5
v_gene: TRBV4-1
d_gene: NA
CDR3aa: CASSQDSETQYF
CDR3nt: TGCGCCAGCAGCCAAGACTCGGAGACCCAGTACTTC

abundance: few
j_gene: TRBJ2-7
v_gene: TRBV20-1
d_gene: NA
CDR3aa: CSARRSDGRYEQYF
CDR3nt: TGCAGTGCTAGACGATCGGACGGCAGGTACGAGCAGTACTTC

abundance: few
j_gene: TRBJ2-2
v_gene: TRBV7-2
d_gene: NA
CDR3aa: CVSTIGRINTGELFF
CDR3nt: TGTGTCAGCACGATAGGGCGGATAAACACCGGGGAGCTGTTTTTT

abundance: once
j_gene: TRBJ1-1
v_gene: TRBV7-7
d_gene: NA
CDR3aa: CASSLRKGTNTEAFF
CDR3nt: TGTGCCAGCAGCTTACGTAAGGGGACAAACACTGAAGCTTTCTTT

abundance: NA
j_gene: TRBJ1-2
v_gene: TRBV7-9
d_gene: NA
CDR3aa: CASSLENGIYTF
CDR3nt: TGTGCCAGCAGCTTAGAAAACGGCATCTACACCTTC

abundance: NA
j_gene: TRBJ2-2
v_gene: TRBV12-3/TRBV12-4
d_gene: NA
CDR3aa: CASSLPFLLDAGELFF
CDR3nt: TGTGCCAGCAGTTTGCCCTTCCTTCTGGACGCCGGGGAGCTGTTTTTT

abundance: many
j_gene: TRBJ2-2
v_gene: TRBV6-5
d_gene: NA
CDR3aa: CATAGRGYGGELFF
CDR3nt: TGTGCCACAGCGGGTCGAGGGTATGGCGGGGAGCTGTTTTTT

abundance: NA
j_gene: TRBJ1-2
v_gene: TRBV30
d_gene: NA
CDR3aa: CAWSTGNYGYTF
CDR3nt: TGTGCCTGGAGTACAGGGAACTATGGCTACACCTTC

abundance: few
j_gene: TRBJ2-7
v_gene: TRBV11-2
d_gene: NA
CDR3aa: CASRGLTSYEQYF
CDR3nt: TGTGCCAGCCGGGGACTGACTTCCTACGAGCAGTACTTC

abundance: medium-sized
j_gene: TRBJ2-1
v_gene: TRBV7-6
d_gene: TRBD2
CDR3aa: CASSSGTSAYNEQFF
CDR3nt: TGTGCCAGCAGCTCCGGGACTAGCGCCTACAATGAGCAGTTCTTC

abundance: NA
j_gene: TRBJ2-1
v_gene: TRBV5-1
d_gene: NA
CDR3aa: CASSPNAADNEQFF
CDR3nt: TGCGCCAGCAGCCCCAACGCCGCCGACAATGAGCAGTTCTTC

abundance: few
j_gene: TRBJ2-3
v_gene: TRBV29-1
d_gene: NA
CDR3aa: CSVEAPLDTQYF
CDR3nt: TGCAGCGTTGAGGCCCCCCTGGATACGCAGTATTTT

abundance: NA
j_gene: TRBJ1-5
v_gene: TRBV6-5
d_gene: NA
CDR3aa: CASNEPQHF
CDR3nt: TGTGCCAGCAACGAGCCCCAGCATTTT

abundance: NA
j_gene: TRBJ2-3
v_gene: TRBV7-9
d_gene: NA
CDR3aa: CVSSLVSRGTDTQYF
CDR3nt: TGTGTCAGCAGCTTAGTGTCCAGGGGCACAGATACGCAGTATTTT

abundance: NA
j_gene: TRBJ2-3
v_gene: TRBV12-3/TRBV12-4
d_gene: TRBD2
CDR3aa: CASSLAGGPRTDTQYF
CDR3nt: TGTGCCAGCAGTTTGGCGGGGGGGCCTCGGACAGATACGCAGTATTTT